These T cell receptor beta chains were read from a single sample in a study of vaccination and CD4 T cells after COVID-19. These TCRs' antigens remain unknown. MiXCR, run by TCRdb on the PCR reads, gives a single entry per CDR3 protein. The top ten clones hold over 7.5% of a sample with tens of thousands of distinct CDR3 sequences, less than 70% of them seen once. What was sequenced was CD4+ T cells from blood, cultured in vitro. These receptors originate from a human donor who had recovered from COVID-19. Both conserved end residues are part of each CDR3. The D gene is left open where the match is weak. The size of a clone is reported for some rows only, either as once, few or many, or as a class for expanded clones.

CASSLDTGRQPQHF	TGTGCCAGCAGCTTAGATACAGGGAGACAGCCCCAGCATTTT	few	NA	TRBJ1-5	TRBV7-2
CASSLWTDGEATGELFF	TGTGCCAGCAGTTTATGGACCGACGGGGAAGCCACCGGGGAGCTGTTTTTT	NA	NA	TRBJ2-2	TRBV28
CASRPGTGNNSPLHF	TGTGCCAGCAGACCCGGGACAGGGAATAATTCACCCCTCCATTTT	once	TRBD1	TRBJ1-6	TRBV7-2
CASTYWTTSGSFTGELFF	TGTGCCAGCACCTACTGGACGACTAGCGGGAGTTTCACCGGGGAGCTGTTTTTT	NA	TRBD2	TRBJ2-2	TRBV6-2/TRBV6-3
CASSYSSRGNYGYTF	TGTGCCAGCAGTTACTCGTCCAGGGGGAACTATGGCTACACCTTC	once	TRBD1	TRBJ1-2	TRBV6-5
CASSLIGSGANVLTF	TGTGCCAGCAGTTTAATCGGGTCGGGGGCCAACGTCCTGACTTTC	NA	NA	TRBJ2-6	TRBV27
CASSPREASTGELFF	TGTGCCAGCAGCCCGAGGGAGGCCTCTACCGGGGAGCTGTTTTTT	few	NA	TRBJ2-2	TRBV7-6
CSARVGQSNTGEPFF	TGCAGTGCTAGAGTTGGACAGTCGAACACCGGGGAGCCGTTTTTT	NA	NA	TRBJ2-2	TRBV20-1
CASSPGAGINYEQYF	TGTGCCAGCAGCCCCGGAGCGGGAATAAACTACGAGCAGTACTTC	few	TRBD2	TRBJ2-7	TRBV7-2
CASSLRRLPSGNTIYF	TGTGCCAGCAGTCTTAGACGGCTACCCTCTGGAAACACCATATATTTT	NA	NA	TRBJ1-3	TRBV6-1
CSARRRGADTQYF	TGCAGTGCTAGGCGGCGTGGCGCAGATACGCAGTATTTT	NA	NA	TRBJ2-3	TRBV20-1
CAWSGAHPQETQYF	TGTGCCTGGAGTGGGGCCCACCCCCAGGAGACCCAGTACTTC	NA	NA	TRBJ2-5	TRBV30
CASSDSIVAGELFF	TGTGCCAGCAGCGACTCAATAGTCGCCGGGGAGCTGTTTTTT	NA	NA	TRBJ2-2	TRBV11-2
CASLGRVHQPQHF	TGTGCCTCCCTAGGGAGGGTTCATCAGCCCCAGCATTTT	once	NA	TRBJ1-5	TRBV12-3/TRBV12-4
CASSLRVGGRMGGHEQFF	TGTGCCAGCAGTTTAAGGGTGGGCGGGAGGATGGGGGGGCATGAGCAGTTCTTC	NA	TRBD2	TRBJ2-1	TRBV28
CASSPTRAPSDTQYF	TGTGCCAGCAGCCCCACCCGGGCCCCCTCCGATACGCAGTATTTT	once	NA	TRBJ2-3	TRBV12-3/TRBV12-4
CASSSQGWDREEETQYF	TGTGCCAGCAGCTCCCAAGGGTGGGACAGGGAGGAAGAGACCCAGTACTTC	NA	TRBD1	TRBJ2-5	TRBV27
CATKGTGGNQPQHF	TGTGCCACCAAAGGGACAGGCGGCAATCAGCCCCAGCATTTT	few	TRBD1	TRBJ1-5	TRBV24-1
CASSRAPRRWGLGGYQETQYF	TGTGCCAGCAGCAGAGCCCCCAGACGATGGGGGTTAGGGGGGTACCAAGAGACCCAGTACTTC	few	NA	TRBJ2-5	TRBV7-8
CASSLRDSQQSNQPQHF	TGTGCCAGCAGCTTGAGGGACAGCCAACAGAGCAATCAGCCCCAGCATTTT	few	TRBD1	TRBJ1-5	TRBV7-2
CASSTFGGLFDTF	TGTGCCAGCAGTACCTTCGGGGGTCTATTCGACACCTTC	few	NA	TRBJ1-2	TRBV6-2/TRBV6-3
CASSDRGLAGELFF	TGTGCCAGCAGCGACAGGGGCTTGGCCGGGGAGCTGTTTTTT	NA	TRBD1	TRBJ2-2	TRBV27
CASNYGGQFYGYTF	TGTGCCAGCAACTATGGGGGACAGTTCTATGGCTACACCTTC	NA	TRBD1	TRBJ1-2	TRBV6-2/TRBV6-3
CATSGFDSPGRETQYF	TGTGCCACCAGTGGCTTTGACAGTCCCGGTCGAGAGACCCAGTACTTC	once	NA	TRBJ2-5	TRBV24-1
CATSDFGYEQYF	TGTGCCACCAGTGATTTTGGTTACGAGCAGTACTTC	NA	NA	TRBJ2-7	TRBV24-1
CASRAPNTGELFF	TGTGCCAGTAGAGCGCCGAACACCGGGGAGCTGTTTTTT	NA	NA	TRBJ2-2	TRBV19
CASSKDATDRNTEAFF	TGTGCCAGCAGCAAAGATGCCACAGACAGGAACACTGAAGCTTTCTTT	NA	NA	TRBJ1-1	TRBV21-1
CASRSPSRPSYEQYF	TGCGCCAGCAGGTCCCCCTCACGCCCGTCCTACGAGCAGTACTTC	NA	NA	TRBJ2-7	TRBV23-1
CASSLGGRSNQPQHF	TGTGCCAGCAGTTTGGGGGGTCGTAGCAATCAGCCCCAGCATTTT	NA	NA	TRBJ1-5	TRBV2
CAWTQGADSYEQYF	TGTGCCTGGACCCAAGGGGCCGACTCCTACGAGCAGTACTTC	NA	NA	TRBJ2-7	TRBV30
CASSFSSGNNSPLHF	TGTGCCAGCAGTTTCTCGTCAGGGAATAATTCACCCCTCCACTTT	NA	NA	TRBJ1-6	TRBV12-3/TRBV12-4
CSPVRGNYGYTF	TGCAGTCCCGTCAGGGGTAACTATGGCTACACCTTC	NA	NA	TRBJ1-2	TRBV20-1
CASRLRGTGEGFGNQPQHF	TGTGCCAGCAGACTAAGAGGGACAGGGGAGGGTTTCGGCAATCAGCCCCAGCATTTT	NA	TRBD1	TRBJ1-5	TRBV11-3
CASSPYGTGGGTQYF	TGTGCCAGCAGCCCTTACGGGACAGGGGGAGGTACGCAGTATTTT	NA	TRBD1	TRBJ2-3	TRBV7-2
CASSLWSGTGAGEAFF	TGTGCCAGCAGCCTTTGGTCGGGGACAGGGGCGGGTGAAGCTTTCTTT	NA	TRBD1	TRBJ1-1	TRBV7-9
CASSQTGGNQPQHF	TGTGCCAGCAGTCAAACAGGGGGTAATCAGCCCCAGCATTTT	few	TRBD1	TRBJ1-5	TRBV12-3/TRBV12-4
CASSLRTSGRSGGELFF	TGTGCCAGCAGCTTACGGACTAGCGGGAGGTCAGGCGGGGAGCTGTTTTTT	once	TRBD2	TRBJ2-2	TRBV7-2
CASSYAGTGTEAFF	TGTGCCAGCAGTTACGCTGGAACGGGCACTGAAGCTTTCTTT	NA	NA	TRBJ1-1	TRBV6-5
CASRPGGGYTF	TGTGCCAGCAGACCAGGGGGGGGCTACACCTTC	medium-sized	TRBD1	TRBJ1-2	TRBV6-1
CASSISGIQPQHF	TGTGCCAGTAGTATATCGGGGATTCAGCCCCAGCATTTT	NA	NA	TRBJ1-5	TRBV19
CASTKGGRGTEAFF	TGTGCCAGCACAAAGGGGGGGCGGGGCACTGAAGCTTTCTTT	medium-sized	NA	TRBJ1-1	TRBV27
CASSPRTGENAFF	TGTGCCAGCAGTCCCAGGACAGGGGAGAACGCTTTCTTT	once	TRBD1	TRBJ1-1	TRBV28
CASSFTGGSTEAFF	TGTGCCAGCAGTTTTACAGGGGGGAGCACTGAAGCTTTCTTT	NA	TRBD1	TRBJ1-1	TRBV7-3
CASSPSKDSHRNTIYF	TGTGCCAGCAGCCCCAGCAAGGACAGCCACCGAAACACCATATATTTT	NA	NA	TRBJ1-3	TRBV7-9
CASSLLSAKAFF	TGTGCCAGCAGTTTATTGTCAGCGAAAGCTTTCTTT	NA	NA	TRBJ1-1	TRBV28